Each of the 31 T cell receptor beta chains below was sequenced from the same sample in a study of shared clonotypes between healthy human individuals. Libraries were prepared by immunoSEQ multiplex PCR; TCRdb keeps only in-frame clonotypes and omits some of them. The profile covers around 1,900,000 clones, with just over 90% appearing a single time and less than 2% taken by the ten largest. Naive CD8 cells were CD45RO-negative, positively selected for CCR7, excluding terminally differentiated effector memory CD45RA+ cells. The specimen was naive CD8+ T cells from PBMCs. The receptors were sampled from a man between 18 and 35 years old in good health. Some clones in this sample may be carry-over from other donors' samples.

The CDR3 here is CAIWDSRNTGELFF. The CDR3 coding sequence is TGTGCCATATGGGACTCAAGGAACACCGGGGAGCTGTTTTTT. This chain connects TRBV19 to TRBJ2-2, with D possibly TRBD2 on 6 matching bases. The CDR3 consists of 14 residues. The germline V gene encodes CDR1 LNHDA and CDR2 SQIVND (reference sequence). Deletions cut 10 bases from V and 1 base from J, with 13 bases between.

The chain carries TRBV29-1 and TRBJ2-4, with no clear D. From germline, CDR1 is SQVTM and CDR2 ANQGSEA. The CDR3 sequence is 16 residues long. With 1 base removed from V and 0 bases from J, the gap between germline ends came to 13 bases. CDR3 loop: CSVEAVGRLAKNIQYF. In DNA, the CDR3 is TGCAGCGTTGAAGCAGTGGGAAGGTTAGCCAAAAACATTCAGTACTTC.

The chain carries TRBV11-2 and TRBJ2-4; 8 nucleotides match TRBD1. CDR1 and CDR2 from the germline V gene are SGHAT and FQNNGV. With V trimmed by 0 bases and J by 0 bases, 7 bases remained unmatched. This CDR3 contains 18 residues. CDR3 residues: CASSLDLTGDLAKNIQYF. The DNA of the CDR3 is TGTGCCAGCAGCTTAGATTTGACAGGGGATCTAGCCAAAAACATTCAGTACTTC. The variable domain in full, completed from reference TRBV11-2 and TRBJ2-4, reads EAGVAQSPRYKIIEKRQSVAFWCNPISGHATLYWYQQILGQGPKLLIQFQNNGVVDDSQLPKDRFSAERLKGVDSTLKIQPAKLEDSAVYLCASSLDLTGDLAKNIQYFGAGTRLSVL.

The chain joins TRBV6-6 to TRBJ2-7; D unresolved. V lost 5 bases to trimming and J lost 5 bases, with 13 bases between them. This CDR3 is built from 13 residues. Germline V CDR1 and CDR2: MNHNY, SVGAGI (reference sequence). For the CDR3, the DNA is TGTGCCAGCAGTCGGAGTGGGATCGACGAGCAGTACTTC. Its protein is CASSRSGIDEQYF.

The chain is built from TRBV7-9 and TRBJ2-1; possible D gene TRBD2, 5 bases. Between the trimmed V and J ends, which lost 0 bases and 7 bases, there was a span of 10 bases. Germline V gene sequence: CDR1 SEHNR, CDR2 FQNEAQ (reference sequence). This CDR3 spans 14 amino acids. DNA for the CDR3: TGTGCCAGCAGCTTAGCGGGAGTACGAAATGAGCAGTTCTTC. Its protein product is CASSLAGVRNEQFF. Combining the CDR3 with reference TRBV7-9 and TRBJ2-1 gives the whole variable domain DTGVSQNPRHKITKRGQNVTFRCDPISEHNRLYWYRQTLGQGPEFLTYFQNEAQLEKSRLLSDRFSAERPKGSFSTLEIQRTEQGDSAMYLCASSLAGVRNEQFFGPGTRLTVL.

The chain is built from TRBV5-1 and TRBJ1-2; TRBD1 might be the D (6 bases). Germline V gene lookup returns CDR1 SGHRS and CDR2 YFSETQ. V was clipped by 0 bases and J by 8 bases, with 8 bases between them. The CDR3 consists of 12 residues. The CDR3 is CASSLGGQGYTF. The DNA for the CDR3 is TGCGCCAGCAGCTTGGGCGGACAGGGCTACACCTTC.

The gene calls are TRBV7-9 and TRBJ1-1; D uncertain. CDR3 length: 16 amino acids. The V and J ends lost 6 bases and 3 bases respectively, with 20 bases between them. Per the germline V gene, CDR1 is SEHNR and CDR2 is FQNEAQ (reference sequence). CDR3 sequence: CASRHARTTRDTEAFF. CDR3 nucleotide sequence: TGTGCCAGCAGACACGCCAGGACCACTAGGGACACTGAAGCTTTCTTT.

The genes are TRBV28 and TRBJ2-1; D not certain. Per germline, CDR1 MDHEN and CDR2 SYDVKM. The germline V and J ends were trimmed by 4 bases and 10 bases, with 14 bases remaining between them. CDR3 size: 13 residues. CDR3 protein: CASSYTALREQFF. The CDR3 coding sequence is TGTGCCAGCAGTTACACGGCCCTTAGGGAGCAGTTCTTC.

This chain connects TRBV5-4 to TRBJ2-5; 11 bases line up with TRBD2. V lost 0 bases, J lost 1 base, and 2 bases stayed unmatched. CDR3 length: 16 residues. CDR1 is SGHNT and CDR2 is YYREEE in the germline V gene (reference sequence). The CDR3: CASSLALAGVQETQYF. Written as DNA, the CDR3 is TGTGCCAGCAGCTTGGCACTAGCGGGAGTCCAAGAGACCCAGTACTTC.

This chain joins TRBV4-3 and TRBJ1-3, with TRBD1 as a possible D gene (5 bases). The CDR3 consists of 16 residues. Germline assignment: CDR1 LGHNA and CDR2 YSLEER. Trimming removed 0 bases at V and 3 bases at J, with 12 bases between. DNA of the CDR3: TGCGCCAGCAGCCAAGATTTCGGGACGCTTGGAAACACCATATATTTT. Translation gives CASSQDFGTLGNTIYF.

The chain couples TRBV6-5 to TRBJ2-7, with D perhaps matching TRBD1 (6 bases). Germline V gene lookup returns CDR1 MNHEY and CDR2 SVGAGI. The length of the CDR3 is 15 residues. The V and J ends lost 5 bases and 4 bases respectively, with 18 bases between them. CDR3 in amino acids: CASSPRDTGWYEQYF. The CDR3 bases are TGTGCCAGCAGTCCCCGGGACACGGGTTGGTACGAGCAGTACTTC.

The rearrangement links TRBV28 to TRBJ2-7; 8 bases agree with TRBD1. Germline V gives CDR1 MDHEN, CDR2 SYDVKM. V shed 7 bases, J shed 2 bases, and the junction held 4 bases outside the gene matches. The CDR3 is 13 residues long. The CDR3 reads CASKGQGTYEQYF. CDR3 nucleotide sequence: TGTGCCAGCAAAGGACAGGGTACCTACGAGCAGTACTTC.

The CDR3 DNA sequence: TGTGCCAGCAGCACACTCCTCATCCAAGAGACCCAGTACTTC. It is translated as CASSTLLIQETQYF. V usage is TRBV11-2 and J usage is TRBJ2-5; D unclear. The germline CDR1 and CDR2 sequences are SGHAT and FQNNGV. The ends were cut back, 5 bases at V and 1 base at J, with 11 bases in the middle. CDR3 length: 14 amino acids. The whole variable domain, filled in from reference TRBV11-2 and TRBJ2-5, reads EAGVAQSPRYKIIEKRQSVAFWCNPISGHATLYWYQQILGQGPKLLIQFQNNGVVDDSQLPKDRFSAERLKGVDSTLKIQPAKLEDSAVYLCASSTLLIQETQYFGPGTRLLVL.

The chain employs TRBV28 and TRBJ1-2; TRBD1 agrees at 11 bases. Trimming cost V 6 bases and J 5 bases; bases outside gene matches: 11. The germline gives CDR1 MDHEN, CDR2 SYDVKM. The CDR3 consists of 16 residues. The chain's CDR3 is CASSRTGGAASYGYTF. The CDR3 region has the DNA TGTGCCAGCAGCCGGACAGGGGGCGCGGCCAGTTATGGCTACACCTTC.

CDR3 coding DNA: TGTGCCAGCAGTTTCCAGGGGGCCGATGGCTACACCTTC. Amino acid sequence: CASSFQGADGYTF. The rearrangement links TRBV27 to TRBJ1-2; 8 nucleotides line up with TRBD1. Per germline, CDR1 MNHEY and CDR2 SMNVEV (reference sequence). CDR3 length equals 13 residues. V lost 3 bases and J lost 6; bases outside the gene matches: 3.

The chain recombines TRBV9 with TRBJ1-5, with unresolved D. The CDR3 contains 15 residues. V dropped 4 bases and J dropped 3 bases, with 14 bases sitting between them. Germline V gene sequence: CDR1 SGDLS, CDR2 YYNGEE. CDR3 residues: CASSPAWGNNQPQHF. CDR3 nucleotide sequence: TGTGCCAGCAGCCCTGCCTGGGGAAACAATCAGCCCCAGCATTTT.

V is TRBV7-2 and J is TRBJ2-3; no definite D call. There are 14 residues in the CDR3. Germline CDR1 reads SGHTA; CDR2 reads FQGNSA. V lost 3 bases and J 2 bases, leaving 9 bases between the germline ends. The CDR3, as DNA: TGTGCCAGCAGCTTTAGGCACTTCACAGATACGCAGTATTTT. Translated, it gives CASSFRHFTDTQYF.

V gene TRBV28 combines with J gene TRBJ1-4; no clear D gene. Germline V gives CDR1 MDHEN, CDR2 SYDVKM. Trimming cost V 2 bases and J 6 bases, with 25 bases left between them. The CDR3 covers 19 residues. Written as DNA, the CDR3 is TGTGCCAGCAGTTTACGGGATTCGGTCGTATCTGGTTCCGATGAAAAACTGTTTTTT. This sequence encodes CASSLRDSVVSGSDEKLFF.

This sequence joins TRBV7-6 and TRBJ2-2, with D maybe TRBD1 (6 bases). The CDR3 has 17 residues. The germline gives CDR1 SGHVS, CDR2 FNYEAQ. V shed 5 bases and J shed 0 bases, with 16 bases lying between them. CDR3 nucleotide sequence: TGTGCCAGCAGCAACTCCCGGGACACCTCGAACACCGGGGAGCTGTTTTTT. It codes for CASSNSRDTSNTGELFF.

This chain links TRBV6-4 with TRBJ2-1, with 7 positions matching TRBD2. Germline lookup yields CDR1 MRHNA and CDR2 SNTAGT. This CDR3 region has 16 residues. Trimming at V came to 6 bases and at J to 9 bases, leaving 17 bases not matched to a gene. The CDR3 spells CASSDLAGPLSGEQFF. Written as DNA, the CDR3 is TGTGCCAGCAGCGATTTAGCGGGTCCGCTCTCGGGTGAGCAGTTCTTC.

J is TRBJ2-7 and V is TRBV27; 11 nucleotides match TRBD2. The V gene end was trimmed by 5 bases and the J gene end by 2 bases; junction bases not matched to a gene: 11. CDR1 and CDR2 from the germline V gene are MNHEY and SMNVEV (reference sequence). The CDR3 has 17 residues. The CDR3 sequence is CASSRPKPGLAAYEQYF. The CDR3, as DNA: TGTGCCAGCAGTCGACCGAAACCGGGACTAGCGGCCTACGAGCAGTACTTC.

This chain joins TRBV5-6 and TRBJ2-2; D gene unclear. The CDR3 runs to 14 residues. The germline V gene has CDR1 SGHDT and CDR2 YYEEEE. Trimming removed 4 bases at V and 2 bases at J, with 9 bases between. The CDR3 protein is CASSPISNTGELFF. CDR3 DNA: TGTGCCAGCAGCCCAATCTCAAACACCGGGGAGCTGTTTTTT.

The count of this clone is one. In the same sample, other DNA sequences code for this CDR3. CDR3 residues: CASSGSYNEQFF. The CDR3 DNA is TGTGCCAGCAGCGGTTCCTACAATGAGCAGTTCTTC. The rearrangement joins TRBV27 to TRBJ2-1; D remains unclear. V was clipped by 6 bases and J by 1 base, with 4 bases between them. Germline CDR1 and CDR2: MNHEY and SMNVEV (reference sequence). CDR3 length: 12 amino acids.

The rearrangement links TRBV9 to TRBJ2-3, with 10 positions matching TRBD1. Per germline, CDR1 SGDLS and CDR2 YYNGEE. J gave up 3 bases and V 4 bases, and 5 bases lay outside the gene matches. The CDR3 is made up of 15 amino acids. The CDR3 region has the DNA TGTGCCAGCAGCCTTTGGACAGGGGGTACAGATACGCAGTATTTT. It encodes CASSLWTGGTDTQYF.

The chain employs TRBV18 and TRBJ2-1; tentatively, D is TRBD1 (5 bases). The CDR3 is 13 amino acids. Germline CDR1 KGHSH, CDR2 LQKENI. V was shortened by 3 bases and J by 9 bases, with 12 bases between the two germline ends. Here the CDR3 DNA reads TGTGCCAGCTCACCTTCGGACAATCCTGAGCAGTTCTTC. This encodes CASSPSDNPEQFF.

The V call is TRBV7-8, the J call TRBJ2-7; 8 bases are a match to TRBD1. V lost 1 base and J lost 4; bases outside the gene matches: 3. The CDR3 covers 14 residues. Germline V gives CDR1 SGHVS, CDR2 FQNEAQ. The CDR3, as DNA: TGTGCCAGCAGCTTAGAGAACAGGGGGTACGAGCAGTACTTC. This encodes CASSLENRGYEQYF.

This clone showed up just once. The V and J genes are TRBV4-1 and TRBJ2-1, with 12 bases fitting TRBD1. J was trimmed by 8 bases and V by 3 bases; bases with no gene match: 11. This CDR3 contains 17 residues. In germline, CDR1 is MGHRA, CDR2 YSYEKL. CDR3 region: CASSQGPGTGGTYEQFF. CDR3 in DNA: TGCGCCAGCAGCCAGGGGCCCGGGACAGGGGGCACGTATGAGCAGTTCTTC.

Only one count was recorded for this clone. The chain combines TRBV4-1 with TRBJ2-1, with TRBD2 identical over 10 bases. Germline assignment: CDR1 MGHRA and CDR2 YSYEKL. The ends lost 4 bases at V and 7 bases at J; junction bases unmatched: 13. CDR3 size: 17 residues. Here the CDR3 DNA reads TGCGCCAGCAGCCCAACCGAGCTAGCGGGAGATCAAAATGAGCAGTTCTTC. Amino acid sequence: CASSPTELAGDQNEQFF.

This clone was seen a single time. CDR3 coding DNA: TGTGCCAGCAGCTTAGCGCTGTCAGGCGACGAGCAGTACTTC. It is translated as CASSLALSGDEQYF. The chain is built from TRBV7-6 and TRBJ2-5; D uncertain. Gene TRBJ2-7 matches the end of the DNA better, so the J call may be wrong. Germline V gene lookup returns CDR1 SGHVS and CDR2 FNYEAQ. The CDR3 runs to 14 residues.

The chain joins TRBV19 to TRBJ2-2; a weak D match, TRBD1 (6 bases). Germline V gives CDR1 LNHDA, CDR2 SQIVND (reference sequence). Trimming stripped 10 bases from V and 5 bases from J, with 8 bases between. The CDR3 loop spans 11 amino acids. CDR3 nucleotide sequence: TGTGCCACCACAGGGACCGGGGAGCTGTTTTTT. Translating it yields CATTGTGELFF.

A remark on this clone: Other nucleotide sequences in the sample specify the same CDR3. V usage is TRBV9 and J usage is TRBJ2-3; 8 bases are shared with TRBD2. The CDR3 spans 15 residues. V gave up 2 bases and J gave up 2 bases; unmatched junction bases: 4. CDR1 and CDR2 (germline): SGDLS, YYNGEE. CDR3 nucleotide sequence: TGTGCCAGCAGCGTCACTAGCGGCGACACAGATACGCAGTATTTT. Its protein product is CASSVTSGDTDTQYF.